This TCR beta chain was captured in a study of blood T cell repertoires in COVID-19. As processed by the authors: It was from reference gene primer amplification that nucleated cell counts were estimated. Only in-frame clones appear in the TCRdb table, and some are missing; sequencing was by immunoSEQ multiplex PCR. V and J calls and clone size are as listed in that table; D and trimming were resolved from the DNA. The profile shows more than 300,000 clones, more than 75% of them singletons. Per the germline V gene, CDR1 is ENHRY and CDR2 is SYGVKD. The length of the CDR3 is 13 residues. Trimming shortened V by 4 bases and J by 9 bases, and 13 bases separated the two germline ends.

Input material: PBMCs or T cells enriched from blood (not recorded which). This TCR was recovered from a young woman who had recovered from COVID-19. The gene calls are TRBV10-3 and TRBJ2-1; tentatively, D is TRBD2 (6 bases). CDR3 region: CAISVQEGTEQFF. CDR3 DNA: TGTGCCATCAGTGTCCAGGAGGGGACTGAGCAGTTCTTC.